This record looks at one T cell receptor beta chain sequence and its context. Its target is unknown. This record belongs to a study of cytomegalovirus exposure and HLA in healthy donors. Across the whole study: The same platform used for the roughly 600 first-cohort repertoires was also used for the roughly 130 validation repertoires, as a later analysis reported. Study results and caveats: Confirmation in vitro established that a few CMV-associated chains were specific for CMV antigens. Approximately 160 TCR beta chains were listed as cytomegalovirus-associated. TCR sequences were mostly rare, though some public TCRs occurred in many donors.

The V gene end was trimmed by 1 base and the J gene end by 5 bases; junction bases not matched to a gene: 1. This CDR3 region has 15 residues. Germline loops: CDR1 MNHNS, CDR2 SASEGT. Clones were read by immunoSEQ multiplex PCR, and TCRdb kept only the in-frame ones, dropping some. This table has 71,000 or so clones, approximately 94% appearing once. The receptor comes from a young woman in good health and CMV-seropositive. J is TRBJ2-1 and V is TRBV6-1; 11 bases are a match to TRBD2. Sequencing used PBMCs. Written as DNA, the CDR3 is TGTGCCAGCAGTGAAGGACTAGCGGGAAACAATGAGCAGTTCTTC. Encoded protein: CASSEGLAGNNEQFF.